Below are 14 T cell receptor beta chains sequenced from a single sample in a study of tumor-infiltrating lymphocytes in primary liver carcinoma. The researchers produced TCR beta cDNA from around 500 ng total RNA with a constant-region primer. Employing slightly modified ARM-PCR, three nested multiplex PCR rounds were run, and these gave rise to the TCR beta libraries. Amplification in the first two PCR rounds was performed using TRBV1-TRBV30 forward primers and a C-beta reverse primer for approximately 10 cycles each. Each CDR3 protein gets one entry after TCRdb re-called the multiplex PCR reads with MiXCR. This table has roughly 57,000 distinct CDR3 sequences, 55% to 75% appearing once. It was from approximately 20-30 mg of unsorted bulk tissue that RNA and DNA were co-extracted. The sequenced sample consisted of liver tumor tissue from sampling region 2. Subset denoted: tumor region T2, inferior pole. The receptors derive from a man between 40 and 49 years old with primary liver carcinoma and hepatitis B virus infection.

The chain is built from TRBV5-4 and TRBJ2-2, with 8 bases identical to TRBD2. V was clipped by 4 bases and J by 6 bases; unmatched bases: 11. CDR3 length: 16 amino acids. Germline V gene sequence: CDR1 SGHNT, CDR2 YYREEE (reference sequence). The CDR3 region has the DNA TGTGCCAGCAGCCCTGGTACGGGAGGGCTCGCCGGGGAGCTGTTTTTT. Translated: CASSPGTGGLAGELFF.

The table lists this clonotype with a count of one. The junction departs from the called germline gene at one end, perhaps through a read error. J is TRBJ2-3 and V is TRBV12-3 or TRBV12-4, with TRBD1 matching over 7 bases. The CDR3 spans 16 residues. CDR3 sequence reads: CASSLYRQGSTDTQYF. CDR3 in DNA: TGTGCCAGTAGTTTATACAGACAGGGAAGCACAGATACGCAGTATTTT.

A note on this clonotype: The junction does not match germline at one end; this may be a read error. The DNA of the CDR3 is TGTGCATGGACTGTGTCCGGGAGCAATCAGCCCCAGCACTTT. This translates into CAWTVSGSNQPQHF. This rearrangement joins TRBV30 to TRBJ1-5; no clear D gene. Germline loops: CDR1 GTSNPN, CDR2 SVGIG (reference sequence). The CDR3 runs 14 residues.

The V gene is TRBV6-1, the J gene TRBJ2-3; TRBD2 matches 8 bases. Germline V gene sequence: CDR1 MNHNS, CDR2 SASEGT. This CDR3 contains 17 residues. Unmatched junction bases numbered 8, after V lost 1 base and J lost 2 bases. CDR3 DNA: TGTGCCAGCAGTGAAGAGGGACTAGAAGTCTACACAGATACGCAGTATTTT. Its protein product is CASSEEGLEVYTDTQYF.

In its sample, this clonotype was seen a few times. The J gene is TRBJ2-5, the V gene TRBV11-2; maybe TRBD2 (6 bases). The V end was cut by 9 bases, the J end by 3 bases, with 23 bases between. This CDR3 has 16 amino acids. Germline V gives CDR1 SGHAT, CDR2 FQNNGV. The CDR3 region has the DNA TGTGCCAGTAGCCGAACCCCTGGTGGGGGGAAAGAGACCCAGTACTTC. It encodes CASSRTPGGGKETQYF.

This clonotype appeared a few times. This chain joins TRBV6-1 and TRBJ1-5; 9 bases fit TRBD1. CDR1 MNHNS and CDR2 SASEGT come from the germline V gene. The CDR3 is made up of 15 amino acids. V was clipped by 5 bases and J by 7 bases; unmatched bases: 9. The CDR3 DNA reads TGTGCCAGCAGTAACGTGGACAGGGGAGGCCAGCCCCAGCATTTT. Its protein product is CASSNVDRGGQPQHF.

The chain joins TRBV6-5 to TRBJ2-5; D might be TRBD1 or TRBD2, each matching 6 bases. Looked up from germline, CDR1 is MNHEY and CDR2 is SVGAGI. The CDR3 totals 18 residues. With 0 bases removed from V and 5 bases from J, the gap between germline ends came to 22 bases. As DNA, the CDR3 is TGTGCCAGCAGTTACTCGATGTTCCTAGGGGGGCCTGATGAGACCCAGTACTTC. This translates into CASSYSMFLGGPDETQYF.

The chain uses TRBV12-3 or TRBV12-4 and TRBJ1-3, with D hard to call. Trimming left V 7 bases short and J 0 bases short, with 7 bases between. This CDR3 has 13 residues. CDR3 protein: CASTGDSGNTIYF. The CDR3 nucleotides read TGTGCCAGCACTGGGGACTCTGGAAACACCATATATTTT.

For this clonotype: A much more abundant neighbour one base away suggests this may be a read error. The chain links TRBV6-5 to TRBJ1-5; 7 nucleotides align to TRBD1. Germline V lookup: CDR1 MNHEY, CDR2 SVGAGI. This CDR3 has 13 amino acids. DNA for the CDR3: TGTGCCAGCAGTAGGGACAGAAATCAGTCCCAGCATTTT. Translated: CASSRDRNQSQHF.

This clonotype showed up just a few times. A read error may produce the germline difference seen at one junction end. The rearrangement links TRBV12-3 or TRBV12-4 to TRBJ2-2; D perhaps matches TRBD2 (5 bases). The CDR3 contains 12 residues. As DNA, the CDR3 is TGTGCCAGCAGCCCCTATGACGGGGTGCTGTTTTTT. It specifies CASSPYDGVLFF.

Points on this clonotype: One end of the junction varies from germline; a read error may be responsible. The chain links TRBV6-6 to TRBJ2-7; either TRBD1 or TRBD2 may fit D (5 bases each). CDR3 length equals 16 residues. Germline V gene sequence: CDR1 MNHNY, CDR2 SVGAGI (reference sequence). Here the CDR3 reads CTSSHSPGRSSYEQYF. As DNA, the CDR3 is TGTACCAGCAGTCATTCCCCGGGACGCAGCTCCTACGAGCAGTACTTC.

Concerning this clonotype itself: The CDR3 does not close with the conserved phenylalanine or tryptophan, likely indicating a read error. It is unclear where the CDR3 begins or ends on the DNA, so no DNA is shown, and the CDR3 is as TCRdb lists it. The V call is TRBV5-4, the J call TRBJ2-1; TRBD2 is the table's D call, not checked against the DNA. Termini included, the CDR3 measures 15 amino acids. CDR1 is SGHNT, CDR2 YYREEE, per germline (reference sequence). Here the CDR3 reads CASSDGLAGVDEQLL.

This clonotype came up once. The chain couples TRBV29-1 to TRBJ2-5; D ambiguous. CDR1 SQVTM and CDR2 ANQGSEA come from the germline V gene. This CDR3 is 13 amino acids long. Between the trimmed V and J ends, which lost 3 bases and 3 bases, there was a span of 11 bases. The CDR3 nucleotides read TGCAGCGTTGAGGATAGGCTAAAAGAGACCCAGTACTTC. Protein sequence: CSVEDRLKETQYF.

In this sample, this clonotype turned up many times. The V gene is TRBV7-8, the J gene TRBJ2-5; a weak D match, TRBD2 (6 bases). Germline CDR1 reads SGHVS; CDR2 reads FQNEAQ. V was cut by 1 base and J by 5 bases, with 14 bases left in between. This CDR3 is 15 amino acids long. The CDR3 sequence: CASSLGTTTSETQYF. The CDR3 DNA is TGTGCCAGCAGCTTAGGGACTACCACCTCCGAGACCCAGTACTTC.